The clone carrying this T cell receptor (beta chain) was seen at least ten times. Its matching antigen is unknown. From germline, CDR1 is DFQATT and CDR2 SNEGSKA (reference sequence). The CDR3 has 15 residues. The V and J ends lost 2 bases and 5 bases, in that order; junction bases with no gene match: 9. The source of the sample is a study of CD8 T cells in ankylosing spondylitis. Study-wide results and limits: Reportedly, disease-linked clones are significantly enriched in ankylosing spondylitis patients' matched synovial fluid.

Quantitative molecular-barcoded 5'-RACE generated the TCR beta libraries. TCRdb ran MiXCR on the 5' RACE reads and lists one entry per CDR3 protein. The top ten hold under 40% of the sample, which has approximately 24,000 distinct CDR3 sequences, 10% to 15% seen once. This TCR derives from a male donor with ankylosing spondylitis or in good health (not recorded which). What was sequenced was blood. The gene calls are TRBV20-1 and TRBJ2-3, with TRBD2 identical over 8 bases. The CDR3 here is CSARPLRGAGDTQYF. In DNA, the CDR3 is TGCAGTGCTAGACCCTTGCGGGGGGCTGGAGATACGCAGTATTTT.